The present T cell receptor beta chain was sequenced within a study of regulatory T cells in long-lasting Graves disease. Study-wide background: Persistent Graves' disease required over 5 years of antithyroid drugs and positive TSH receptor antibodies.

Assembly of TCR beta libraries relied on iRepertoire HTBI primers together with Arm-PCR of CDR3 regions. In the source study's methods: Detected in the samples were 62 TRBV and over twelve TRBJ segments. TCRdb reanalysed the multiplex PCR reads using MiXCR and keeps one entry per CDR3 protein. None of the V and J calls come from the authors' own analysis; TCRdb made them. The data contain about 470,000 distinct CDR3 sequences, 20% to 25% of them singletons. Time point here: persistent/refractory GD, antithyroid drugs over 5 years with positive TRAb. Generation of the TCR library employed RNA extracted from PBMCs. There are many counts of this clonotype. Sequenced here: peripheral blood mononuclear cells (PBMCs), sampled when the disease was refractory, from a patient treated with antithyroid drugs. The clonotype originates from a female donor with Graves disease.

CDR3 sequence: CASSRTGMDQPQHF. CDR3 DNA sequence: TGTGCCAGCAGCCGTACAGGGATGGATCAGCCCCAGCATTTT. The chain recombines TRBV28 with TRBJ1-5, with D maybe TRBD1 (6 bases). The V and J ends lost 6 bases and 5 bases respectively, with 14 bases between them. Germline CDR1 MDHEN, CDR2 SYDVKM. The CDR3 has 14 residues.